This T cell receptor (beta chain) was obtained from a study of T cells in Graves' hyperthyroidism and ophthalmopathy. Over 18 months, lack of ophthalmopathy progression marked Graves' hyperthyroidism as stable. Investigators excluded patients with uncontrolled infection, other autoimmune disease, pregnancy or lactation. On the basis of clinical symptoms, serum thyroxine and TRAb, thyroid ultrasound and orbital computed tomography, diagnoses were made. Study-level results: In the blood, most expanded thyroid clonotypes above 0.001 appeared as well.

TCR beta CDR3 regions were amplified from RNA transcripts. First-round RT-PCR with HTBI primers amplified the TCR CDR3 region. MiXCR was run by TCRdb on the multiplex PCR reads, yielding one entry per CDR3 protein. In the table there are more than 500,000 distinct CDR3 sequences, around 15% of which are singletons. Trimming took off 8 bases at V and 5 bases at J, with 12 bases between the two ends. The CDR3 sequence is 13 residues long. CDR1 and CDR2 (germline): SNHLY, FYNNEI. This clonotype was detected only once. What it binds is not known. The TCR originated in a woman in her twenties or thirties with Graves' hyperthyroidism. This rearrangement joins TRBV2 to TRBJ2-2, with D tentatively TRBD1 (6 bases). The sample taken for sequencing was blood. CDR3 loop: CASPGRGTGELFF. The DNA of the CDR3 is TGTGCCAGCCCCGGCAGGGGAACCGGGGAGCTGTTTTTT.